The clone carrying this T cell receptor (beta chain) turned up a few times. The antigen is undetermined. TCRdb reprocessed the 5' RACE reads via MiXCR and lists one record per CDR3 protein. Here the sample spans about 57,000 distinct CDR3 sequences, around 28% being singletons. CDR3 size: 12 residues. Germline CDR1 MNHEY, CDR2 SVGAGI. V gave up 6 bases and J gave up 6 bases, with 11 bases separating them. General observations from the study: Tumor-infiltrating Treg TCR alpha and beta sequences overlapped most with tumor naive CD4+ T cells, then blood naive.

The J gene is TRBJ1-1, the V gene TRBV6-5; D remains ambiguous. The source material was tumor-infiltrating memory CD4+ T cells sorted from the breast tumor. The sample's subset: memory CD4+ T cells, CD4+CD45RO+CD25-. This TCR came from a female donor with breast cancer. CDR3 nucleotide sequence: TGTGCCAGCAGACCCGGACCCGCTGAAGCTTTCTTT. This sequence encodes CASRPGPAEAFF.